This passage covers 24 T cell receptor beta chains from one sample sequenced in a study of blood T cell repertoires in COVID-19. The protocol was immunoSEQ multiplex PCR, while the TCRdb copy is restricted to in-frame clones and leaves out a portion. The table has about 40,000 clones, 70% to 85% seen once. The sequenced sample consisted of peripheral blood. Receptors originate from a woman between 55 and 75 years old with acute or convalescent COVID-19.

The genes are TRBV3-1 (or the pseudogene TRBV3-2) and TRBJ1-1; D gene ambiguous. CDR3 length: 14 residues. CDR1 and CDR2 (germline): LGHDT, YNNKEL (reference sequence). The ends were cut back, 0 bases at V and 1 base at J, with 6 bases in the middle. The CDR3 loop is CASSQELANTEAFF. The DNA for the CDR3 is TGTGCCAGCAGCCAAGAGTTAGCGAACACTGAAGCTTTCTTT.

J is TRBJ2-7 and V is TRBV7-2; TRBD2 aligns across 7 bases. The junction had 10 bases not matched to a gene; V was cut back by 7 bases and J by 4 bases. From germline, CDR1 is SGHTA and CDR2 FQGNSA. CDR3 length: 14 residues. The CDR3 sequence: CASTQTRELYEQYF. The CDR3 bases are TGTGCCAGCACCCAAACGCGGGAGCTGTACGAGCAGTACTTC.

This clone has only one observation. The chain recombines TRBV27 with TRBJ1-6; 7 nucleotides align to TRBD1. J gave up 9 bases and V 6 bases, and 11 bases lay outside the gene matches. The germline CDR1 and CDR2 sequences are MNHEY and SMNVEV (reference sequence). This CDR3 has 15 amino acids. The CDR3 nucleotides read TGTGCCAGCAGGAGGAGCAGGGGGTCGGGTTCACCCCTCCACTTT. Protein: CASRRSRGSGSPLHF.

J is TRBJ2-5 and V is TRBV27, with 10 bases matching TRBD2. This CDR3 is 14 amino acids long. Trimming cost V 5 bases and J 5 bases; bases outside gene matches: 5. Germline assignment: CDR1 MNHEY and CDR2 SMNVEV (reference sequence). The CDR3: CASSLAGVGETQYF. DNA for the CDR3: TGTGCCAGCAGTCTAGCGGGAGTTGGGGAGACCCAGTACTTC.

The rearrangement uses TRBV2 and TRBJ2-7, with D tentatively TRBD1 (6 bases). With 3 bases removed from V and 0 bases from J, the gap between germline ends came to 9 bases. This CDR3 is 14 amino acids long. Germline lookup yields CDR1 SNHLY and CDR2 FYNNEI. In DNA form, the CDR3 reads TGTGCCAGCAGTGAGCAGGGGATCTCCTACGAGCAGTACTTC. Protein product: CASSEQGISYEQYF.

In DNA form, the CDR3 reads TGCGCCAGCAGGAGACCGGGACAGGACTCCTACGAGCAGTACTTC. It is translated as CASRRPGQDSYEQYF. The chain uses TRBV10-1 and TRBJ2-7; TRBD1 agrees at 8 bases. The V and J ends lost 6 bases and 0 bases, in that order; junction bases with no gene match: 7. CDR3 length: 15 residues. The germline V gene encodes CDR1 WNHNN and CDR2 SYGVQD (reference sequence).

This clone was counted a single time. V gene TRBV19 combines with J gene TRBJ1-1, with 7 bases aligning to TRBD1. V was pared by 6 bases and J by 3 bases, with 4 bases of the junction left unmatched. The CDR3 runs to 13 residues. The germline V gene has CDR1 LNHDA and CDR2 SQIVND (reference sequence). The CDR3: CASSPGQDTEAFF. CDR3 nucleotide sequence: TGTGCCAGTAGCCCCGGACAGGACACTGAAGCTTTCTTT.

The gene calls are TRBV29-1 and TRBJ2-6, with 10 bases matching TRBD2. V shed 6 bases and J 2 bases; nucleotides not matched to a gene: 10. The CDR3 length is 17 residues. From germline, CDR1 is SQVTM and CDR2 ANQGSEA. The CDR3 region is CSVGGLAGVTGANVLTF. Written as DNA, the CDR3 is TGCAGCGTGGGGGGGCTAGCGGGAGTGACTGGGGCCAACGTCCTGACTTTC.

The V and J genes are TRBV7-9 and TRBJ2-5; D is perhaps TRBD1 (6 bases). Per the germline V gene, CDR1 is SEHNR and CDR2 is FQNEAQ (reference sequence). Deletions cut 3 bases from V and 0 bases from J, with 14 bases between. The length of the CDR3 is 16 residues. The CDR3 region has the DNA TGTGCCAGCAGCTTGGACAGTTGGGCGTACCAAGAGACCCAGTACTTC. It translates to CASSLDSWAYQETQYF.

The genes are TRBV28 and TRBJ1-4; D possibly corresponds to TRBD1 (6 bases). The V gene lost 1 base and the J gene lost 8 bases, with 11 bases spanning the gap. Germline assignment: CDR1 MDHEN and CDR2 SYDVKM. The CDR3 extends over 14 amino acids. CDR3 protein: CASSLSGAVEKLFF. CDR3 nucleotide sequence: TGTGCCAGCAGTTTATCAGGGGCGGTAGAAAAACTGTTTTTT.

The chain links TRBV11-3 to TRBJ2-3; tentative D call: TRBD2 (6 bases). The CDR3 is 18 residues long. CDR1 is SGHNT, CDR2 YENEEA, per germline. The V and J ends lost 2 bases and 0 bases respectively, with 18 bases between them. CDR3 sequence (DNA): TGTGCCAGCAGCTTATGCAACTTAGCGGCCAATAGCACAGATACGCAGTATTTT. Encoded protein: CASSLCNLAANSTDTQYF. The full variable domain, completed using reference TRBV11-3 and TRBJ2-3, is EAGVVQSPRYKIIEKKQPVAFWCNPISGHNTLYWYLQNLGQGPELLIRYENEEAVDDSQLPKDRFSAERLKGVDSTLKIQPAELGDSAVYLCASSLCNLAANSTDTQYFGPGTRLTVL.

In its sample, this clone was seen once. The chain has TRBV4-1 and TRBJ2-7; TRBD1 might be the D (6 bases). Per the germline V gene, CDR1 is MGHRA and CDR2 is YSYEKL. Deletions cut 2 bases from V and 0 bases from J, with 8 bases between. This CDR3 is 14 amino acids long. The CDR3 sequence is CASSQRTASYEQYF. The CDR3 nucleotides read TGCGCCAGCAGCCAAAGGACAGCCTCCTACGAGCAGTACTTC.

The V gene is TRBV2, the J gene TRBJ1-5; D gene uncertain. Trimming cost V 6 bases and J 10 bases, with 19 bases left between them. The germline gives CDR1 SNHLY, CDR2 FYNNEI. This CDR3 is built from 14 residues. The DNA for the CDR3 is TGTGCCAGCAGGGATAATCAAGCCGGCGGACCCCAGCATTTT. It translates to CASRDNQAGGPQHF. The full variable domain, with the rest looked up from reference TRBV2 and TRBJ1-5, is EPEVTQTPSHQVTQMGQEVILRCVPISNHLYFYWYRQILGQKVEFLVSFYNNEISEKSEIFDDQFSVERPDGSNFTLKIRSTKLEDSAMYFCASRDNQAGGPQHFGDGTRLSIL.

V gene TRBV11-1 combines with J gene TRBJ2-2; weak D call: TRBD2 (6 bases). CDR1 SGHAT and CDR2 FQDESV come from the germline V gene (reference sequence). There are 14 residues in the CDR3. The ends were cut back, 6 bases at V and 2 bases at J, with 10 bases in the middle. CDR3 DNA: TGTGCCAGCAGGTCGGGACTTAACACCGGGGAGCTGTTTTTT. This sequence encodes CASRSGLNTGELFF.

The chain recombines TRBV2 with TRBJ1-3; D might be TRBD1 (5 bases). The CDR3 totals 15 residues. The V end was cut by 8 bases, the J end by 0 bases, with 14 bases between. Germline loops: CDR1 SNHLY, CDR2 FYNNEI. The CDR3 is CASGAEVYSGNTIYF. Written as DNA, the CDR3 is TGTGCCAGCGGGGCGGAAGTGTACTCTGGAAACACCATATATTTT.

The rearrangement links TRBV18 to TRBJ1-1; D is uncertain. Germline assignment: CDR1 KGHSH and CDR2 LQKENI. The CDR3 loop spans 11 amino acids. Trimming removed 6 bases at V and 6 bases at J, with 8 bases between. Here the CDR3 reads CASSSIAEAFF. The CDR3 nucleotides read TGTGCCAGCTCGAGTATCGCTGAAGCTTTCTTT.

The V gene is TRBV11-3, the J gene TRBJ2-1, with D possibly TRBD2 on 5 matching bases. V lost 3 bases and J lost 1, with 7 bases in between. The CDR3 has 14 amino acids. CDR1 and CDR2 (germline): SGHNT, YENEEA. The CDR3 sequence is CASSFRGSYNEQFF. CDR3 bases: TGTGCCAGCAGCTTTCGGGGTTCCTACAATGAGCAGTTCTTC.

The J gene is TRBJ1-1, the V gene TRBV6-5; D is perhaps TRBD1 (5 bases). The germline V gene encodes CDR1 MNHEY and CDR2 SVGAGI. This CDR3 is built from 12 residues. The germline V and J ends were trimmed by 7 bases and 0 bases, with 6 bases remaining between them. The CDR3 spells CASNRLNTEAFF. The CDR3 DNA reads as TGTGCCAGCAACAGGTTGAACACTGAAGCTTTCTTT.

The chain recombines TRBV30 with TRBJ2-3; unclear D gene. The CDR3 covers 11 residues. Trimming pared 0 bases from V and 7 bases from J, leaving 5 bases between. CDR1 is GTSNPN, CDR2 SVGIG, per germline (reference sequence). The CDR3 reads CAWSVQNTQYF. Written as DNA, the CDR3 is TGTGCCTGGAGTGTCCAAAATACGCAGTATTTT.

The V and J genes are TRBV2 and TRBJ1-4, with D tentatively TRBD1 (5 bases). The CDR3 runs 13 residues. The germline CDR1 and CDR2 sequences are SNHLY and FYNNEI. V lost 6 bases, J lost 8 bases, and 13 bases lay in between. The chain's CDR3 is CASRATGGEKLFF. CDR3 in DNA: TGTGCCAGCAGGGCCACCGGGGGGGAAAAACTGTTTTTT.

The chain links TRBV14 to TRBJ2-7, with a weak D call TRBD1 (6 bases). Germline V gene lookup returns CDR1 SGHDN and CDR2 FVKESK. Trimming removed 0 bases from V and 5 bases from J, with 17 bases in between. CDR3 length equals 16 residues. The CDR3 reads CASSQESRGMKDEQYF. The CDR3 DNA is TGTGCCAGCAGCCAAGAGTCCAGGGGAATGAAGGACGAGCAGTACTTC.

The V and J genes are TRBV28 and TRBJ2-5; TRBD2 aligns across 8 bases. The CDR3 is made up of 13 amino acids. The V gene's germline CDR1 is MDHEN and CDR2 SYDVKM. V shed 4 bases, J shed 6 bases, and the junction held 4 bases outside the gene matches. The CDR3 sequence is CASSSGGGKTQYF. The DNA of the CDR3 is TGTGCCAGCAGTTCCGGGGGGGGGAAGACCCAGTACTTC.

V is TRBV5-1 and J is TRBJ2-1, with 7 bases matching TRBD2. The V gene end was trimmed by 3 bases and the J gene end by 6 bases; junction bases not matched to a gene: 9. The CDR3 length is 15 residues. Germline assignment: CDR1 SGHRS and CDR2 YFSETQ. The CDR3 sequence: CASSSLAEPSNEQFF. The CDR3 bases are TGCGCCAGCAGCTCCCTAGCGGAGCCCTCCAATGAGCAGTTCTTC.

The chain is built from TRBV19 and TRBJ2-7; TRBD1 matches 9 bases. Germline V gives CDR1 LNHDA, CDR2 SQIVND (reference sequence). CDR3 length equals 15 residues. The V segment lost 4 bases and the J segment 3 bases; nucleotides outside the gene matches: 7. The CDR3 loop is CASSTMTGGSYEQYF. The CDR3 region has the DNA TGTGCCAGTAGTACTATGACAGGGGGAAGCTACGAGCAGTACTTC.